The 22 T cell receptor beta chains given below trace back to one sample, sequenced in a study of regulatory T cells in long-lasting Graves disease. Regarding time point: newly diagnosed GD, antithyroid drugs for less than 3 months. PBMC-extracted RNA yielded the TCR library. Arm-PCR with iRepertoire HTBI primers amplified the CDR3 regions for these TCR beta libraries. TCRdb re-called the multiplex PCR reads with MiXCR, one entry per CDR3 protein. The repertoire holds 350,000 to 400,000 distinct CDR3 sequences, with 15% to 20% as singletons. Another study also made use of these data, one on T cells in Graves' hyperthyroidism and ophthalmopathy.

This material consisted of peripheral blood mononuclear cells (PBMCs), taken at new diagnosis, from a patient treated with antithyroid drugs. The receptors come from a woman in her late teens or twenties with Graves disease.

Many counts were recorded for this clonotype. The chain recombines TRBV6-4 with TRBJ1-5, with D unclear. Between the trimmed V and J ends, which lost 3 bases and 4 bases, there was a span of 16 bases. Germline V CDR1 and CDR2: MRHNA, SNTAGT. The CDR3 totals 16 residues. The CDR3 reads CASSEGWDQVNQPQHF. CDR3 nucleotides: TGTGCCAGCAGTGAAGGATGGGATCAGGTGAATCAGCCCCAGCATTTT.

This clonotype was recorded many times. The V gene is TRBV30, the J gene TRBJ2-3, with D unclear. CDR3 size: 14 residues. V lost 2 bases, J lost 3 bases, and 12 bases lay in between. From germline, CDR1 is GTSNPN and CDR2 SVGIG (reference sequence). Here the CDR3 reads CAWSTHAGTDTQYF. The CDR3 DNA reads as TGTGCCTGGAGTACCCACGCAGGTACAGATACGCAGTATTTT.

This clonotype was observed many times. This chain's CDR3 is CASSPLTGEIPYEQYF. The CDR3 DNA is TGTGCCAGCTCACCCCTGACAGGGGAGATACCCTACGAGCAGTACTTC. The rearrangement uses TRBV18 and TRBJ2-7; 8 bases agree with TRBD1. Per the germline V gene, CDR1 is KGHSH and CDR2 is LQKENI. The CDR3 has 16 residues. V shed 3 bases, J shed 2 bases, and the junction held 9 bases outside the gene matches. Full variable domain (rest looked up from reference TRBV18 and TRBJ2-7): NAGVMQNPRHLVRRRGQEARLRCSPMKGHSHVYWYRQLPEEGLKFMVYLQKENIIDESGMPKERFSAEFPKEGPSILRIQQVVRGDSAAYFCASSPLTGEIPYEQYFGPGTRLTVT.

This clonotype showed up many times. J is TRBJ1-1 and V is TRBV9; no clear D gene. This CDR3 has 16 residues. Looked up from germline, CDR1 is SGDLS and CDR2 is YYNGEE. V was clipped by 0 bases and J by 1 base, with 13 bases between them. The CDR3 sequence is CASSVATRVGNTEAFF. Here the CDR3 DNA reads TGTGCCAGCAGCGTAGCTACGAGGGTAGGGAACACTGAAGCTTTCTTT.

The sample holds a few counts of this clonotype. Since a much larger clone is just one base distant, this may be a read error. The chain joins TRBV7-9 to TRBJ2-7; no reliable D call. This CDR3 comprises 11 residues. From germline, CDR1 is SEHNR and CDR2 FQNEAQ (reference sequence). Between the trimmed V and J ends, which lost 5 bases and 7 bases, there was a span of 9 bases. The DNA for the CDR3 is TGTGCCAGCAGCCCGGTAGGGGAGCAGTACTTC. It yields the protein CASSPVGEQYF.

This clonotype was seen at least ten times. This rearrangement joins TRBV4-1 to TRBJ1-1, with no clear D. Looked up from germline, CDR1 is MGHRA and CDR2 is YSYEKL. CDR3 length: 15 residues. The ends were cut back, 1 base at V and 3 bases at J, with 12 bases in the middle. CDR3 DNA: TGCGCCAGCAGCCAAGGAGAGGGAAGGGACACTGAAGCTTTCTTT. This codes for CASSQGEGRDTEAFF.

This clonotype was recorded many times. The V and J genes are TRBV28 and TRBJ2-7; possibly TRBD1 or TRBD2 for D (5 bases each). The CDR3 runs 13 residues. CDR1 is MDHEN, CDR2 SYDVKM, per germline. The ends were cut back, 5 bases at V and 5 bases at J, with 13 bases in the middle. CDR3 DNA sequence: TGTGCCAGCAGTCCCTCGGGACCGAACGAGCAGTACTTC. This codes for CASSPSGPNEQYF.

This clonotype was found many times. Relative to the germline gene, one junction end is altered; a read error may explain this. The V and J genes are TRBV7-2 and TRBJ2-1; 9 bases match TRBD2. This CDR3 has 15 amino acids. Germline CDR1 reads SGHTA; CDR2 reads FQGNSA. CDR3 sequence (DNA): TGTGCCAGCAGCCTAGCGGGGCTCAGGGACAATGAGCAGTTCTTC. Translating gives CASSLAGLRDNEQFF. Full variable domain (rest looked up from reference TRBV7-2 and TRBJ2-1): GAGVSQSPSNKVTEKGKDVELRCDPISGHTALYWYRQSLGQGLEFLIYFQGNSAPDKSGLPSDRFSAERTGGSVSTLTIQRTQQEDSAVYLCASSLAGLRDNEQFFGPGTRLTVL.

J is TRBJ2-7 and V is TRBV18, with TRBD2 matching 14 bases. The J segment lost 0 bases and the V segment lost 6 bases, leaving 10 bases of the junction unmatched. Germline lookup yields CDR1 KGHSH and CDR2 LQKENI. The CDR3 covers 18 residues. The CDR3 spells CASSLGTSGSWGSYEQYF. For the CDR3, the DNA is TGTGCCAGCTCCCTAGGGACTAGCGGGAGTTGGGGCTCCTACGAGCAGTACTTC.

The chain employs TRBV6-2 or TRBV6-3 and TRBJ2-6; TRBD1 is a possible D gene (6 bases). Trimming left V 6 bases short and J 0 bases short, with 12 bases between. The germline V gene encodes CDR1 MNHEY and CDR2 SVGEGT. This CDR3 is built from 16 residues. The CDR3 DNA sequence: TGTGCCAGCAGAGGACAGCCTAGCTCTGGGGCCAACGTCCTGACTTTC. The encoded protein is CASRGQPSSGANVLTF.

This clonotype was detected many times. The CDR3: CASSPTAGGNQPQHF. CDR3 bases: TGTGCCAGCAGCCCGACCGCCGGGGGCAATCAGCCCCAGCATTTT. This chain joins TRBV7-2 and TRBJ1-5; D is unclear. There are 15 residues in the CDR3. V was shortened by 5 bases and J by 2 bases, with 13 bases between the two germline ends. Germline V gene data show CDR1 as SGHTA and CDR2 as FQGNSA.

The J gene is TRBJ1-2, the V gene TRBV6-1; D unresolved. Trimming pared 7 bases from V and 2 bases from J, leaving 14 bases between. The CDR3 runs to 14 residues. Germline V gives CDR1 MNHNS, CDR2 SASEGT. This CDR3 is CASNIYTSNYGYTF. CDR3 nucleotides: TGTGCCAGCAATATTTACACTTCCAACTATGGCTACACCTTC.

This clonotype was observed at least ten times. The chain recombines TRBV5-5 with TRBJ1-2; D gene uncertain. The CDR3 is made up of 15 amino acids. CDR1 and CDR2 (germline): SGHKS, YYEKEE (reference sequence). The V end was cut by 4 bases, the J end by 2 bases, with 15 bases between. CDR3 sequence: CASSPGRWGNYGYTF. In DNA, the CDR3 is TGTGCCAGCAGCCCGGGGAGATGGGGAAACTATGGCTACACCTTC.

This clonotype was found a few times. The CDR3: CASSESGIFVRGPYGYTF. CDR3 nucleotide sequence: TGTGCCAGCAGTGAAAGCGGAATTTTTGTCAGAGGACCTTATGGCTACACCTTC. V gene TRBV6-1 combines with J gene TRBJ1-2, with no clear D. This CDR3 is 18 amino acids long. V lost 2 bases to trimming and J lost 5 bases, with 24 bases between them. Germline CDR1 reads MNHNS; CDR2 reads SASEGT.

This clonotype was counted at least ten times. The chain uses TRBV12-3 or TRBV12-4 and TRBJ2-1, with 7 positions matching TRBD2. The J call is uncertain, as TRBJ2-5 better fits the DNA end. This CDR3 is 13 amino acids long. The CDR3 coding sequence is TGTGCCAGCAGCGACGGGGGGTGGGAGACCCAGTACTTC. It codes for CASSDGGWETQYF.

This clonotype was seen a few times. The genes are TRBV9 and TRBJ2-1, with D possibly being TRBD1 or TRBD2 (6 bases each). From germline, CDR1 is SGDLS and CDR2 YYNGEE. The CDR3 contains 15 residues. V lost 3 bases, J lost 9 bases, and 19 bases lay in between. The CDR3 DNA reads TGTGCCAGCAGCGAAGGGGGGATCGGTCGCTTTGAGCAGTTCTTC. The encoded protein is CASSEGGIGRFEQFF. Full variable domain (missing parts from reference TRBV9 and TRBJ2-1): DSGVTQTPKHLITATGQRVTLRCSPRSGDLSVYWYQQSLDQGLQFLIQYYNGEERAKGNILERFSAQQFPDLHSELNLSSLELGDSALYFCASSEGGIGRFEQFFGPGTRLTVL.

This clonotype has a count of ten or more. This sequence joins TRBV28 and TRBJ1-1; D not certain. Germline CDR1 is MDHEN and CDR2 is SYDVKM. The CDR3 runs to 14 residues. Deletions cut 3 bases from V and 7 bases from J, with 15 bases between. CDR3 amino acids: CASSFRGGSDEAFF. The CDR3 DNA sequence: TGTGCCAGCAGTTTCCGGGGAGGTAGTGATGAAGCTTTCTTT.

This clonotype was recorded many times. This chain connects TRBV12-3 or TRBV12-4 to TRBJ2-7; D ambiguous. V was clipped by 7 bases and J by 0 bases, with 7 bases between them. The CDR3 is made up of 12 amino acids. The CDR3 DNA follows: TGTGCCAGCACCATCGACTCCTACGAGCAGTACTTC. It translates to CASTIDSYEQYF.

The V and J genes are TRBV5-1 and TRBJ2-1; D uncertain. Trimming shortened V by 2 bases and J by 9 bases, and 18 bases separated the two germline ends. The CDR3 covers 15 residues. Germline CDR1 is SGHRS and CDR2 is YFSETQ. The CDR3 sequence is CASSFDGRPTGEQFF. Written as DNA, the CDR3 is TGCGCCAGCAGCTTTGACGGGCGACCCACCGGTGAGCAGTTCTTC.

This clonotype was seen at least ten times. The rearrangement links TRBV18 to TRBJ1-2; D is unresolved. The CDR3 contains 13 residues. V lost 3 bases, J lost 7 bases, and 12 bases lay in between. Germline CDR1 is KGHSH and CDR2 is LQKENI. The CDR3 sequence: CASSPVGGSGYTF. The CDR3 DNA reads TGTGCCAGCTCACCGGTGGGCGGTTCTGGCTACACCTTC.

There are many counts of this clonotype. V usage is TRBV6-1 and J usage is TRBJ2-7; D unclear. V dropped 4 bases and J dropped 3 bases, with 4 bases sitting between them. Germline-derived CDR1 and CDR2 are MNHNS and SASEGT. This CDR3 has 11 residues. The CDR3: CASSGLYEQYF. In DNA, the CDR3 is TGTGCCAGCAGTGGCCTCTACGAGCAGTACTTC.

Many counts were recorded for this clonotype. The chain employs TRBV11-3 and TRBJ2-2; D gene uncertain. The V gene's germline CDR1 is SGHNT and CDR2 YENEEA. This CDR3 has 15 amino acids. V dropped 5 bases and J dropped 2 bases, with 12 bases sitting between them. CDR3 nucleotide sequence: TGTGCCAGCAGCCTACGCGACTCAAACACCGGGGAGCTGTTTTTT. It codes for CASSLRDSNTGELFF.